The clone carrying this T cell receptor beta chain was seen only once. The target antigen is unknown. These data originate in a study of beta chain features in type 1 diabetes. Study-wide results and caveats: Fewer insertions but more deletions were seen at VDJ junctions in type 1 diabetes patients. For Type 1 diabetes patients, all four CD4+ subsets carried TCRB CDR3s that were moderately but significantly shorter. cDNA-based sequencing might over-represent cells highly expressing TCR.

V lost 7 bases and J 0 bases, leaving 10 bases between the germline ends. Germline V lookup: CDR1 SQVTM, CDR2 ANQGSEA. This CDR3 is 13 amino acids long. Stem cell-like memory, regulatory, central memory and naive CD4+ cells were sorted via CD45RO/CCR7/CD25/CD127/CD95/CD27. The authors reverse transcribed all of the isolated RNA, so sequencing captured expressed TCRB transcripts. Assay used: immunoSEQ multiplex PCR; TCRdb lists only in-frame clones, some missing. The repertoire holds 20,000 to 25,000 clones, with about 57% as singletons. The sample consisted of stem cell memory CD4+ T cells from blood. J is TRBJ1-5 and V is TRBV29-1; TRBD1 is a possible D gene (6 bases). This TCR came from a man between 18 and 35 years old with type 1 diabetes. CDR3: CSARQDSNQPQHF. The CDR3 DNA is TGCAGCGCCCGACAGGATAGCAATCAGCCCCAGCATTTT.